The 21 T cell receptor beta chains presented below share a single source sample, sequenced in a study of blood T cell repertoires in COVID-19. Using immunoSEQ multiplex PCR, the repertoire was profiled, and TCRdb retains in-frame clones only, with some absent. The data show roughly 180,000 clones, about 88% seen once. Sequenced input: peripheral blood. These receptors all stem from a man aged 70 or older with active or convalescent COVID-19.

This clone was seen once. The chain combines TRBV5-6 with TRBJ2-6; 10 bases align to TRBD2. The CDR3 runs 18 residues. V dropped 4 bases and J dropped 0; count of bases not matched to a gene: 7. Germline CDR1 is SGHDT and CDR2 is YYEEEE. The CDR3 DNA sequence: TGTGCCAGCAGCGGGGGACTAGCGCAATTCTCTGGGGCCAACGTCCTGACTTTC. Translation gives CASSGGLAQFSGANVLTF.

The chain links TRBV7-9 to TRBJ1-3, with D maybe TRBD1 (6 bases). Per germline, CDR1 SEHNR and CDR2 FQNEAQ (reference sequence). The CDR3 contains 15 residues. With 5 bases removed from V and 0 bases from J, the gap between germline ends came to 11 bases. The CDR3: CASSIGQNSGNTIYF. The DNA for the CDR3 is TGTGCCAGCAGCATAGGACAGAACTCTGGAAACACCATATATTTT.

CDR3 sequence reads: CASSALGTSGGLSVFF. Written as DNA, the CDR3 is TGTGCCAGCAGCGCCCTCGGGACTAGCGGGGGGCTCTCGGTGTTCTTC. V usage is TRBV9 and J usage is TRBJ2-1; 15 bases match TRBD2. Germline V lookup: CDR1 SGDLS, CDR2 YYNGEE. This CDR3 is 16 amino acids long. V lost 3 bases and J lost 15; bases outside the gene matches: 13.

The rearrangement links TRBV10-3 to TRBJ2-1; TRBD2 aligns across 13 bases. V was pared by 10 bases and J by 9 bases, with 9 bases of the junction left unmatched. From germline, CDR1 is ENHRY and CDR2 SYGVKD. The CDR3 is 14 residues long. The CDR3: CATREGTSGIEQFF. DNA for the CDR3: TGTGCCACCCGGGAAGGGACTAGCGGGATTGAGCAGTTCTTC.

This clone was counted only a few times. V gene TRBV28 combines with J gene TRBJ1-2; the D gene is possibly TRBD1 (6 bases). Between the trimmed V and J ends, which lost 6 bases and 2 bases, there was a span of 13 bases. The CDR3 runs 14 residues. CDR1 is MDHEN and CDR2 is SYDVKM in the germline V gene. The chain's CDR3 is CASRLTGGNYGYTF. The CDR3 region has the DNA TGTGCCAGCAGGTTGACAGGTGGCAACTATGGCTACACCTTC.

This clone was picked up one time. V gene TRBV7-8 combines with J gene TRBJ1-1; TRBD1 matches at 9 bases. The V segment lost 4 bases and the J segment 8 bases; nucleotides outside the gene matches: 11. Germline CDR1 reads SGHVS; CDR2 reads FQNEAQ. There are 15 residues in the CDR3. CDR3 protein: CASSSLGTGFVEAFF. The CDR3 DNA is TGTGCCAGCAGCTCCCTTGGGACAGGGTTCGTAGAAGCTTTCTTT.

The chain employs TRBV6-5 and TRBJ2-1; 8 nucleotides line up with TRBD2. With 2 bases clipped from V and 1 base from J, the junction kept 4 bases outside the gene matches. The CDR3 contains 16 residues. The germline CDR1 and CDR2 sequences are MNHEY and SVGAGI. The CDR3, as DNA: TGTGCCAGCAGTTACGCACGCGGGGGGTCCTACAATGAGCAGTTCTTC. Translating gives CASSYARGGSYNEQFF.

V and J are TRBV7-9 and TRBJ2-3, with a possible D match to TRBD2 (6 bases). This CDR3 has 13 residues. CDR1 and CDR2 (germline): SEHNR, FQNEAQ (reference sequence). Trimming took off 2 bases at V and 9 bases at J, with 12 bases between the two ends. The CDR3 protein is CASSLSTSSTQYF. In DNA form, the CDR3 reads TGTGCCAGCAGCTTATCCACTAGCTCCACGCAGTATTTT.

The V gene is TRBV5-6, the J gene TRBJ2-1, with D possibly being TRBD2 (6 bases). V dropped 4 bases and J dropped 6 bases, with 17 bases sitting between them. The length of the CDR3 is 15 residues. Germline V lookup: CDR1 SGHDT, CDR2 YYEEEE. CDR3 nucleotides: TGTGCCAGCAGCACGCGCACTAGCCCAGTCAATGAGCAGTTCTTC. Translation gives CASSTRTSPVNEQFF.

Notes on this clone: Distinct nucleotide sequences in the sample also encode this CDR3. The chain couples TRBV5-1 to TRBJ1-1; a weak D match, TRBD1 (5 bases). Trimming took 2 bases from V and 0 from J, leaving 8 bases between them. The CDR3 loop spans 14 amino acids. Germline CDR1 is SGHRS and CDR2 is YFSETQ. The CDR3 sequence: CASSLGEVNTEAFF. CDR3 DNA: TGCGCCAGCAGCTTAGGGGAGGTGAACACTGAAGCTTTCTTT.

The chain has TRBV7-9 and TRBJ2-5, with D possibly matching TRBD1 (6 bases). The CDR3 spans 13 residues. V gave up 2 bases and J gave up 5 bases, with 9 bases separating them. Germline V gives CDR1 SEHNR, CDR2 FQNEAQ (reference sequence). This chain's CDR3 is CASSLLRGETQYF. The CDR3 nucleotides are TGTGCCAGCAGCTTACTCAGGGGTGAGACCCAGTACTTC.

V is TRBV2 and J is TRBJ2-7; weak D call: TRBD1 (6 bases). The CDR3 runs 15 residues. Germline V gene data show CDR1 as SNHLY and CDR2 as FYNNEI. Trimming shortened V by 3 bases and J by 2 bases, and 14 bases separated the two germline ends. The CDR3 region has the DNA TGTGCCAGCAGTGAGGATCGGGACACAGCCTACGAGCAGTACTTC. Encoded protein: CASSEDRDTAYEQYF.

This clone has a single count. The genes are TRBV7-8 and TRBJ2-7, with 9 bases aligning to TRBD1. Germline V gives CDR1 SGHVS, CDR2 FQNEAQ. V lost 6 bases and J lost 4; bases outside the gene matches: 7. The CDR3 covers 14 residues. CDR3 loop: CASRGRGQGYEQYF. The CDR3, as DNA: TGTGCCAGCAGGGGCCGGGGACAGGGTTACGAGCAGTACTTC.

The rearrangement uses TRBV5-6 and TRBJ1-1, with D tentatively TRBD1 (5 bases). Per germline, CDR1 SGHDT and CDR2 YYEEEE. Trimming cost V 0 bases and J 0 bases, with 9 bases left between them. The CDR3 loop spans 15 amino acids. The CDR3 DNA sequence: TGTGCCAGCAGCTTGGGCGGCAGGGTGAACACTGAAGCTTTCTTT. Translation gives CASSLGGRVNTEAFF.

This clone was seen a few times. The chain couples TRBV5-1 to TRBJ1-1; D might be TRBD1 (6 bases). CDR1 and CDR2 from the germline V gene are SGHRS and YFSETQ. Trimming took 0 bases from V and 10 from J, leaving 13 bases between them. The CDR3 spans 13 residues. CDR3 coding DNA: TGCGCCAGCAGCTTGGAGGCCACAGGGCTAGCTTTCTTT. Encoded protein: CASSLEATGLAFF.

Only one count was recorded for this clone. The chain is built from TRBV7-9 and TRBJ1-2; TRBD1 matches 8 bases. Trimming cost V 5 bases and J 1 base; bases outside gene matches: 9. Germline loops: CDR1 SEHNR, CDR2 FQNEAQ (reference sequence). This CDR3 has 16 amino acids. The CDR3 loop is CASSPGQGEGNYGYTF. The CDR3 bases are TGTGCCAGCAGCCCAGGACAGGGCGAGGGTAACTATGGCTACACCTTC.

The chain links TRBV24-1 to TRBJ1-1, with a possible D match to TRBD1 (5 bases). Looked up from germline, CDR1 is KGHDR and CDR2 is SFDVKD. V lost 7 bases and J lost 1, with 6 bases in between. The CDR3 length is 12 residues. Here the CDR3 DNA reads TGTGCCACCAGGGGGGGGAACACTGAAGCTTTCTTT. Translating it yields CATRGGNTEAFF.

This chain joins TRBV6-6 and TRBJ2-3; 12 bases fit TRBD2. Unmatched junction bases numbered 2, after V lost 0 bases and J lost 4 bases. The CDR3 loop spans 16 amino acids. Germline values: CDR1 MNHNY, CDR2 SVGAGI (reference sequence). CDR3 DNA: TGTGCCAGCAGTTACTCGCCTAGCGGGAGGGCAGATACGCAGTATTTT. It translates to CASSYSPSGRADTQYF.

V usage is TRBV28 and J usage is TRBJ1-5; 9 bases align to TRBD1. The CDR3 is made up of 16 amino acids. The V gene's germline CDR1 is MDHEN and CDR2 SYDVKM. J gave up 7 bases and V 1 base, and 8 bases lay outside the gene matches. The CDR3 DNA reads TGTGCCAGCAGTTTATCTGAAGGACAGGGGAGGCAGCCCCAGCATTTT. Translating it yields CASSLSEGQGRQPQHF.

The gene calls are TRBV28 and TRBJ1-2; D remains ambiguous. With 6 bases removed from V and 4 bases from J, the gap between germline ends came to 12 bases. This CDR3 spans 13 amino acids. CDR1 is MDHEN, CDR2 SYDVKM, per germline. The CDR3 DNA follows: TGTGCCAGCAGACCAACAGAAGCCTATGGCTACACCTTC. Translating gives CASRPTEAYGYTF.

V is TRBV28 and J is TRBJ1-2; unclear D gene. The germline V gene has CDR1 MDHEN and CDR2 SYDVKM. The CDR3 length is 15 residues. V shed 3 bases and J shed 5 bases, with 16 bases lying between them. The chain's CDR3 is CASSLYSPYRYGYTF. In DNA form, the CDR3 reads TGTGCCAGCAGTTTGTACAGTCCCTATAGGTATGGCTACACCTTC.